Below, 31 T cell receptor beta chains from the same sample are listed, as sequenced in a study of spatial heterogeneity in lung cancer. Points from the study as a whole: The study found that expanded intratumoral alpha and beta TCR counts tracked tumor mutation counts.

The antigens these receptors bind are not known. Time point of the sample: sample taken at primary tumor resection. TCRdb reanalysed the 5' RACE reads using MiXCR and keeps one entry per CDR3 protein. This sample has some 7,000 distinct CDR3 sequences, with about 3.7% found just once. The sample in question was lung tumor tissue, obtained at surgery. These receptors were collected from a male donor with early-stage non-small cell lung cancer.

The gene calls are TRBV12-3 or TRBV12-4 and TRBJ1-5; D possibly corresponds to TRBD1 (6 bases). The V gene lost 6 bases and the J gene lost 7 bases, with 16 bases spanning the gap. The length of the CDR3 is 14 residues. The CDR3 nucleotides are TGTGCCAGCAGGGGGGGAGGGGGTGGGCAGCCCCAGCATTTT. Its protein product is CASRGGGGGQPQHF.

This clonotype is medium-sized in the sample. CDR3 amino acids: CSARDSNRFEYF. CDR3 in DNA: TGCAGTGCTAGAGATTCAAACCGGTTCGAGTATTTT. This chain uses TRBV20-1 with TRBJ2-3, with no clear D. This CDR3 is built from 12 residues. Trimming cost V 0 bases and J 13 bases, with 14 bases left between them. Germline V gives CDR1 DFQATT, CDR2 SNEGSKA (reference sequence).

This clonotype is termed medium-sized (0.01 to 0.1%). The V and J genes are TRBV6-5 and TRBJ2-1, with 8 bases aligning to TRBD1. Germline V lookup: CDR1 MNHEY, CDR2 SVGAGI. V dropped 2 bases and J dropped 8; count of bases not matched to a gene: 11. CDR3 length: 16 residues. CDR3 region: CASSYGGQGAYDEQFF. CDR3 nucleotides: TGTGCCAGCAGTTACGGAGGTCAGGGGGCTTACGATGAGCAGTTCTTC.

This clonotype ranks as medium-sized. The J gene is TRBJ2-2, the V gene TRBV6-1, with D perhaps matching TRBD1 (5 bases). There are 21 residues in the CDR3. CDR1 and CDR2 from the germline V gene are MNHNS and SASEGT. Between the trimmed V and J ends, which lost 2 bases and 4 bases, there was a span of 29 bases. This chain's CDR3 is CASSERTRPSAAWSGTGELFF. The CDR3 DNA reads TGTGCCAGCAGTGAAAGGACACGTCCATCGGCGGCCTGGTCGGGCACCGGGGAGCTGTTTTTT.

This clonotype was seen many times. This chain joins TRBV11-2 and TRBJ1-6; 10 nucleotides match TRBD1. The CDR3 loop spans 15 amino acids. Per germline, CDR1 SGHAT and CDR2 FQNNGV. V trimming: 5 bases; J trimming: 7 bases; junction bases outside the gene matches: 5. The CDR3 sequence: CASSVGTGVNSPLHF. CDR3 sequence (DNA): TGTGCCAGCAGCGTAGGGACAGGGGTGAATTCACCCCTCCACTTT.

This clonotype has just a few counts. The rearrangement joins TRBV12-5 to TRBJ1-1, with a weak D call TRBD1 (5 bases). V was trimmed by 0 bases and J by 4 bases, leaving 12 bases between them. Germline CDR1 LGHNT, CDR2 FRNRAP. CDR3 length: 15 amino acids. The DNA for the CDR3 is TGTGCTAGTGGTTTGGTGTCAGGGATCCCCACTGAAGCTTTCTTT. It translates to CASGLVSGIPTEAFF.

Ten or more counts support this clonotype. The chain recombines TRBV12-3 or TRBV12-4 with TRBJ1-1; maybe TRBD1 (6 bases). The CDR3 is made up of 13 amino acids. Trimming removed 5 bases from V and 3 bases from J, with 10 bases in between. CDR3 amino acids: CASSTNRDTEAFF. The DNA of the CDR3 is TGTGCCAGCAGTACAAACAGGGACACTGAAGCTTTCTTT.

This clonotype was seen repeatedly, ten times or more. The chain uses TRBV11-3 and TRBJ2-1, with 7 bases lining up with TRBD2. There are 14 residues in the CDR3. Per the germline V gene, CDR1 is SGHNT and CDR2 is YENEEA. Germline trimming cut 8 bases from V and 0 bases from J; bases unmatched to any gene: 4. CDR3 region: CASGRGFSYNEQFF. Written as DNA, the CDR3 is TGTGCCAGCGGGAGGGGATTCTCCTACAATGAGCAGTTCTTC.

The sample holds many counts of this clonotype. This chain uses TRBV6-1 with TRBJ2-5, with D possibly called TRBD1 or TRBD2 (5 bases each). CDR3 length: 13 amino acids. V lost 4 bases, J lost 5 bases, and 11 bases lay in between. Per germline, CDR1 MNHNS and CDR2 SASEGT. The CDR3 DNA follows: TGTGCCAGCAGTGCGTGGGACGGGGAGACCCAGTACTTC. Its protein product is CASSAWDGETQYF.

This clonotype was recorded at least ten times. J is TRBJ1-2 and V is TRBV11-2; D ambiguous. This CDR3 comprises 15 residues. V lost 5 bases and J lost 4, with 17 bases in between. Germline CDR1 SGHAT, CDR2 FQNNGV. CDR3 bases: TGTGCCAGCAGCCTTGACGGATCATGGGGCTATGGCTACACCTTC. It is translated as CASSLDGSWGYGYTF.

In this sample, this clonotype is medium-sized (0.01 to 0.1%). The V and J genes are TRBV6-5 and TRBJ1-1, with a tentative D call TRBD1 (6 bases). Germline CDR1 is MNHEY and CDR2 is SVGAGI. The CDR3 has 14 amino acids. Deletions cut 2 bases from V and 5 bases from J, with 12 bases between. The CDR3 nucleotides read TGTGCCAGCAGTTACGCAGGGGATGAGACTGAAGCTTTCTTT. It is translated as CASSYAGDETEAFF.

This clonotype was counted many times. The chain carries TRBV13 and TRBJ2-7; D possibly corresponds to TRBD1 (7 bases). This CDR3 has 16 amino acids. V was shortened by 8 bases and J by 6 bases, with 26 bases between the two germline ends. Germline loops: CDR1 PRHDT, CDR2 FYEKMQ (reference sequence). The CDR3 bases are TGTGCCAGCGGGAGGAGATGGCAGGGGGGAACCACCGAGCAGTACTTC. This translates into CASGRRWQGGTTEQYF. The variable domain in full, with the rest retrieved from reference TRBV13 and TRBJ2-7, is AAGVIQSPRHLIKEKRETATLKCYPIPRHDTVYWYQQGPGQDPQFLISFYEKMQSDKGSIPDRFSAQQFSDYHSELNMSSLELGDSALYFCASGRRWQGGTTEQYFGPGTRLTVT.

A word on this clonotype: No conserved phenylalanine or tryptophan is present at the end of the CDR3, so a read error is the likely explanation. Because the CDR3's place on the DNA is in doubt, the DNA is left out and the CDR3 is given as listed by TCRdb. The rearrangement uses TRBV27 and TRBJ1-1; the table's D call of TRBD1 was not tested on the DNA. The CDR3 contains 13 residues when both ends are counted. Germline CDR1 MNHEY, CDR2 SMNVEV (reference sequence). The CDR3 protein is CASSPGRHTEACG.

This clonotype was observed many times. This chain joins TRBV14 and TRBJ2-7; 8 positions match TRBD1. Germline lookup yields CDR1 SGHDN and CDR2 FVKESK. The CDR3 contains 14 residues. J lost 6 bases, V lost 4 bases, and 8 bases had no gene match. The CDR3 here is CASSRQGLGFEQYF. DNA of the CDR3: TGTGCCAGCAGCCGACAGGGGTTAGGCTTCGAGCAGTACTTC. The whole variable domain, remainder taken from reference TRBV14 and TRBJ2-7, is EAGVTQFPSHSVIEKGQTVTLRCDPISGHDNLYWYRRVMGKEIKFLLHFVKESKQDESGMPNNRFLAERTGGTYSTLKVQPAELEDSGVYFCASSRQGLGFEQYFGPGTRLTVT.

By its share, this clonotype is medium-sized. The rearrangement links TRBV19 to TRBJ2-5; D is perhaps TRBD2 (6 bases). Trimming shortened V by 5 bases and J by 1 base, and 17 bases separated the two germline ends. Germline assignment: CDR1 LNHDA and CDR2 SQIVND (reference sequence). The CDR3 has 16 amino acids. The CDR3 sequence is CASSPPSRRGQETQYF. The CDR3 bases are TGTGCCAGTAGTCCCCCTTCTCGGAGGGGCCAAGAGACCCAGTACTTC. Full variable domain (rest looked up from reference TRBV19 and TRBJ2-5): DGGITQSPKYLFRKEGQNVTLSCEQNLNHDAMYWYRQDPGQGLRLIYYSQIVNDFQKGDIAEGYSVSREKKESFPLTVTSAQKNPTAFYLCASSPPSRRGQETQYFGPGTRLLVL.

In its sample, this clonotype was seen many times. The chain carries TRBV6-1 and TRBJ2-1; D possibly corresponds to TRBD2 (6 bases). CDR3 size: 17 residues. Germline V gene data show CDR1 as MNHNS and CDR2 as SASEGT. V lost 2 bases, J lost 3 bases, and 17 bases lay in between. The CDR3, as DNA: TGTGCCAGCAGTGAATTGGGGGGACTTATCCTCTACAATGAGCAGTTCTTC. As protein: CASSELGGLILYNEQFF.

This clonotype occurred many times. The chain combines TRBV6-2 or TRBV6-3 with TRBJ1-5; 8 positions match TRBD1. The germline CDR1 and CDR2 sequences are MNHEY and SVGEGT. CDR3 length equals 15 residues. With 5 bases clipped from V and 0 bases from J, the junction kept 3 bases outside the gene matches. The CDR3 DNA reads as TGTGCCAGCAGTCCGACAGGGGATAGCAATCAGCCCCAGCATTTT. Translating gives CASSPTGDSNQPQHF.

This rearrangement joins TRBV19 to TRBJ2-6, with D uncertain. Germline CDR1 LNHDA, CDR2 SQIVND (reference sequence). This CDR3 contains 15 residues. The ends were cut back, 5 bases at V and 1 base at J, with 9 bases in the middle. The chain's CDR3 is CASSPLPSGANVLTF. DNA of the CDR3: TGTGCCAGTAGTCCCCTCCCTTCTGGGGCCAACGTCCTGACTTTC. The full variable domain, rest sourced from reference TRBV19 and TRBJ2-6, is DGGITQSPKYLFRKEGQNVTLSCEQNLNHDAMYWYRQDPGQGLRLIYYSQIVNDFQKGDIAEGYSVSREKKESFPLTVTSAQKNPTAFYLCASSPLPSGANVLTFGAGSRLTVL.

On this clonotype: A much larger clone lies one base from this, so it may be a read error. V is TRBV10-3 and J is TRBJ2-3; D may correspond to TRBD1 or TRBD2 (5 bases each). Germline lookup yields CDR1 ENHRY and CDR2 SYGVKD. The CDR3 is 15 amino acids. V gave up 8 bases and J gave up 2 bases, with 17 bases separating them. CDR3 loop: CAIGDPRADTDTQYF. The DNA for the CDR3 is TGTGCCATCGGGGACCCTAGGGCGGACACAGATACGCAGTATTTT.

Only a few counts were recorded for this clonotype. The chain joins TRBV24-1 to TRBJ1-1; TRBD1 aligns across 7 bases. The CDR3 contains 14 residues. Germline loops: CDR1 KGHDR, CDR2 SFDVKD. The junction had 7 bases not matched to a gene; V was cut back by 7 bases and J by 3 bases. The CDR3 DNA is TGTGCCACCAGAGACAGGGCGCCTCACACTGAAGCTTTCTTT. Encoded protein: CATRDRAPHTEAFF.

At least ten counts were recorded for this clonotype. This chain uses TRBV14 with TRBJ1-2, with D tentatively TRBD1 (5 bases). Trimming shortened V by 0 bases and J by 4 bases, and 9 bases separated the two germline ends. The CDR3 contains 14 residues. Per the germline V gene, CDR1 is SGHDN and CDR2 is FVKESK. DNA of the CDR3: TGTGCCAGCAGCCAAGATTGGAGGGGCTATGGCTACACCTTC. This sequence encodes CASSQDWRGYGYTF.

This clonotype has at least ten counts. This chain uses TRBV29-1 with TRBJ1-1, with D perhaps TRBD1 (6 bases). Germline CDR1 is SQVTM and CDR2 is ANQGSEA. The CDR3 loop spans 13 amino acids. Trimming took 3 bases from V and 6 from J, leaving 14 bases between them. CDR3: CSVDNRDGAEAFF. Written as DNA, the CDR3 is TGCAGCGTTGATAACAGGGACGGGGCTGAAGCTTTCTTT.

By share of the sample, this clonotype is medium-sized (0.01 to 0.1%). Here the CDR3 reads CASSSRQGAGTEAFF. The CDR3 region has the DNA TGTGCCAGCAGCTCGCGACAGGGGGCTGGTACTGAAGCTTTCTTT. The chain carries TRBV7-9 and TRBJ1-1; 10 nucleotides line up with TRBD1. Per germline, CDR1 SEHNR and CDR2 FQNEAQ (reference sequence). Germline trimming cut 4 bases from V and 5 bases from J; bases unmatched to any gene: 7. The CDR3 is 15 residues long.

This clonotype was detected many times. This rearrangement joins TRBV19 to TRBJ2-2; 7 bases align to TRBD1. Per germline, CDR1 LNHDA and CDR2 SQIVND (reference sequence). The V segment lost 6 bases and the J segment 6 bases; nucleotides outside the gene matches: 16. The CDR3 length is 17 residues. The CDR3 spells CASRGTVSKGDAGELFF. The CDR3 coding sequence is TGTGCCAGTAGAGGGACAGTATCTAAAGGGGACGCCGGGGAGCTGTTTTTT.

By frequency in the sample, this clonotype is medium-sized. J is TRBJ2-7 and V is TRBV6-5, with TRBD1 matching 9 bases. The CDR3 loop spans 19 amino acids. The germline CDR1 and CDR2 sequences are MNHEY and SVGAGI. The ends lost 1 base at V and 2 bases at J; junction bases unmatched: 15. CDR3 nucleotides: TGTGCCAGCAGTTACTACCCCGTCTGGGGGACAGGGCTTCCCTACGAGCAGTACTTC. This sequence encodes CASSYYPVWGTGLPYEQYF.

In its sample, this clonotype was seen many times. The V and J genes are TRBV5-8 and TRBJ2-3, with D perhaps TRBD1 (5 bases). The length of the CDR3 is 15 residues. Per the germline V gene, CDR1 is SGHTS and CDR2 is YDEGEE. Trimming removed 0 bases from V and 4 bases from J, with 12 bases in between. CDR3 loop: CASSLEGREADTQYF. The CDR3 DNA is TGTGCCAGCAGCTTGGAGGGCAGGGAAGCAGATACGCAGTATTTT.

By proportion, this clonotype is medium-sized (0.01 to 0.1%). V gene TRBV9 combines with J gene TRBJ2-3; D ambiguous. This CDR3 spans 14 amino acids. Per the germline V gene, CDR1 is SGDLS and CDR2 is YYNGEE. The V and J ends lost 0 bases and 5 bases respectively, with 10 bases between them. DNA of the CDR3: TGTGCCAGCAGCGTAGCTCTATCCCGAGATACGCAGTATTTT. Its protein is CASSVALSRDTQYF. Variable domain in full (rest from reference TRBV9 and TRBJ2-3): DSGVTQTPKHLITATGQRVTLRCSPRSGDLSVYWYQQSLDQGLQFLIQYYNGEERAKGNILERFSAQQFPDLHSELNLSSLELGDSALYFCASSVALSRDTQYFGPGTRLTVL.

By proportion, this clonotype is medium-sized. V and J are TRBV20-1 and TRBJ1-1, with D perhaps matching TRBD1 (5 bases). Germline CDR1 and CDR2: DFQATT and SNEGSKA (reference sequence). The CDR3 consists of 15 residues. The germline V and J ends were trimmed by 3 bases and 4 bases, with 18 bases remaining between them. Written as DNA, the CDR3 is TGCAGTGCTAGTAATAGGCTGGGAAGGGGCACTGAAGCTTTCTTT. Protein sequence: CSASNRLGRGTEAFF.

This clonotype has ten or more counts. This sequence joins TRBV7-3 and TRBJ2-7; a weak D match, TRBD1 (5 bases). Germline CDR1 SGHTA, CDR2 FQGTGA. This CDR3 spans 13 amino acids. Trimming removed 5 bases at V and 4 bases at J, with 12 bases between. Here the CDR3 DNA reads TGTGCCAGCAGCCCAGCCCCAGGGTACGAGCAGTACTTC. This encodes CASSPAPGYEQYF.

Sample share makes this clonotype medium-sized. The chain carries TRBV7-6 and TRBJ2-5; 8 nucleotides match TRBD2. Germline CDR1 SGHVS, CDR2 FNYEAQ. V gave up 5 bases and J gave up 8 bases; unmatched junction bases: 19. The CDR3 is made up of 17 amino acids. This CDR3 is CASSPSPVSGSIITQYF. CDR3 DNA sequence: TGTGCCAGCAGCCCATCGCCGGTGAGCGGGAGCATCATTACCCAGTACTTC.

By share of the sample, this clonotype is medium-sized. CDR3 residues: CASSEQGAVTGELFF. The CDR3, as DNA: TGTGCCAGCAGCGAACAGGGGGCGGTCACCGGGGAGCTGTTTTTT. This sequence joins TRBV9 and TRBJ2-2; 9 positions agree with TRBD1. V lost 3 bases to trimming and J lost 4 bases; unmatched junction nucleotides: 4. The CDR3 is 15 residues long. The germline CDR1 and CDR2 sequences are SGDLS and YYNGEE.